This TCR beta chain is from a study of OX40 agonist ivuxolimab in advanced cancers. Overall study: Dose-escalation patients suffered from hepatocellular carcinoma, melanoma, renal cell or head and neck cancer. Checkpoint inhibitors had been given previously to 40% of patients. Study conclusions and caveats: Compared with others, partial responders at 0.1-3.0 mg/kg displayed clonal expansion among the lowest. In general, CD8+ T cells held more expanded clones than CD4+ did, on average.

In regard to this clone: Its antigen is not identified.

TCRdb keeps only in-frame clones here, not all; method: immunoSEQ multiplex PCR. The sample holds about 43,000 clones, about 90% seen once. The origin of this receptor is an adult with an advanced solid tumor such as melanoma, head and neck, liver or kidney cancer. The sample here was CD4+ or CD8+ T cells sorted from blood, taken in a trial of the OX40 agonist ivuxolimab.

The CDR3 is CASSRRATNEKLFF. The DNA for the CDR3 is TGTGCCAGCAGTCGCAGGGCAACTAATGAAAAACTGTTTTTT. The chain links TRBV4-2 to TRBJ1-4, with a tentative D call TRBD1 (5 bases). V was clipped by 6 bases and J by 0 bases, with 8 bases between them. Per germline, CDR1 LGHNA and CDR2 YNFKEQ. The CDR3 spans 14 residues.